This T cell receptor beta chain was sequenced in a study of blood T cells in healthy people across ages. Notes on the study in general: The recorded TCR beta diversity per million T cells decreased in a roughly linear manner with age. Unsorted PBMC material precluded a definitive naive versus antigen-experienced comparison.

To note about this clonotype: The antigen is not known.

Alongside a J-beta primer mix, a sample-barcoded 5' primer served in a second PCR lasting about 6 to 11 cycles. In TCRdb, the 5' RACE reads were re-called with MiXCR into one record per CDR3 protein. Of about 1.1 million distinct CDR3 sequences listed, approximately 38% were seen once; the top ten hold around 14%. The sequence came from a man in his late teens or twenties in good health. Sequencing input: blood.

The CDR3 spells CASSQEDTSSTDTQYF. DNA of the CDR3: TGCGCCAGCAGCCAAGAGGACACCTCTAGCACAGATACGCAGTATTTT. This chain connects TRBV4-1 to TRBJ2-3, with D maybe TRBD1 (5 bases). Looked up from germline, CDR1 is MGHRA and CDR2 is YSYEKL. V lost 0 bases and J 0 bases, leaving 10 bases between the germline ends. The CDR3 contains 16 residues.